This TCR beta chain was identified during a study of blood T cell repertoires in COVID-19. Study-level background: Samples representing acute and convalescent COVID-19 were sourced from the United States, Italy and Spain. T cells, B-cell-depleted T cells, or PBMCs provided the cDNA or gDNA that served as material.

This clone turned up a few times. Original methodology: Amplified reference gene primers provided the basis for estimating nucleated cell counts. The data were produced by immunoSEQ multiplex PCR, yet TCRdb's version contains in-frame clones alone and is incomplete. V, J and clone size were drawn from that table, and D and trimming were deduced from the DNA. The data contain over 120,000 clones, 70% to 80% of them singletons. Followed longitudinally, the Seattle patients had been enrolled during active infection. This receptor was taken from a woman aged 70-85 years with COVID-19, enrolled during active disease. What was sequenced was peripheral blood.

The CDR3 DNA reads TGTGCCAGCAGGAACGGGGCTGAAGCTTTCTTT. Translated: CASRNGAEAFF. The chain links TRBV6-5 to TRBJ1-1, with D hard to call. This CDR3 region has 11 residues. Deletions cut 6 bases from V and 6 bases from J, with 8 bases between. Germline CDR1 and CDR2: MNHEY and SVGAGI.